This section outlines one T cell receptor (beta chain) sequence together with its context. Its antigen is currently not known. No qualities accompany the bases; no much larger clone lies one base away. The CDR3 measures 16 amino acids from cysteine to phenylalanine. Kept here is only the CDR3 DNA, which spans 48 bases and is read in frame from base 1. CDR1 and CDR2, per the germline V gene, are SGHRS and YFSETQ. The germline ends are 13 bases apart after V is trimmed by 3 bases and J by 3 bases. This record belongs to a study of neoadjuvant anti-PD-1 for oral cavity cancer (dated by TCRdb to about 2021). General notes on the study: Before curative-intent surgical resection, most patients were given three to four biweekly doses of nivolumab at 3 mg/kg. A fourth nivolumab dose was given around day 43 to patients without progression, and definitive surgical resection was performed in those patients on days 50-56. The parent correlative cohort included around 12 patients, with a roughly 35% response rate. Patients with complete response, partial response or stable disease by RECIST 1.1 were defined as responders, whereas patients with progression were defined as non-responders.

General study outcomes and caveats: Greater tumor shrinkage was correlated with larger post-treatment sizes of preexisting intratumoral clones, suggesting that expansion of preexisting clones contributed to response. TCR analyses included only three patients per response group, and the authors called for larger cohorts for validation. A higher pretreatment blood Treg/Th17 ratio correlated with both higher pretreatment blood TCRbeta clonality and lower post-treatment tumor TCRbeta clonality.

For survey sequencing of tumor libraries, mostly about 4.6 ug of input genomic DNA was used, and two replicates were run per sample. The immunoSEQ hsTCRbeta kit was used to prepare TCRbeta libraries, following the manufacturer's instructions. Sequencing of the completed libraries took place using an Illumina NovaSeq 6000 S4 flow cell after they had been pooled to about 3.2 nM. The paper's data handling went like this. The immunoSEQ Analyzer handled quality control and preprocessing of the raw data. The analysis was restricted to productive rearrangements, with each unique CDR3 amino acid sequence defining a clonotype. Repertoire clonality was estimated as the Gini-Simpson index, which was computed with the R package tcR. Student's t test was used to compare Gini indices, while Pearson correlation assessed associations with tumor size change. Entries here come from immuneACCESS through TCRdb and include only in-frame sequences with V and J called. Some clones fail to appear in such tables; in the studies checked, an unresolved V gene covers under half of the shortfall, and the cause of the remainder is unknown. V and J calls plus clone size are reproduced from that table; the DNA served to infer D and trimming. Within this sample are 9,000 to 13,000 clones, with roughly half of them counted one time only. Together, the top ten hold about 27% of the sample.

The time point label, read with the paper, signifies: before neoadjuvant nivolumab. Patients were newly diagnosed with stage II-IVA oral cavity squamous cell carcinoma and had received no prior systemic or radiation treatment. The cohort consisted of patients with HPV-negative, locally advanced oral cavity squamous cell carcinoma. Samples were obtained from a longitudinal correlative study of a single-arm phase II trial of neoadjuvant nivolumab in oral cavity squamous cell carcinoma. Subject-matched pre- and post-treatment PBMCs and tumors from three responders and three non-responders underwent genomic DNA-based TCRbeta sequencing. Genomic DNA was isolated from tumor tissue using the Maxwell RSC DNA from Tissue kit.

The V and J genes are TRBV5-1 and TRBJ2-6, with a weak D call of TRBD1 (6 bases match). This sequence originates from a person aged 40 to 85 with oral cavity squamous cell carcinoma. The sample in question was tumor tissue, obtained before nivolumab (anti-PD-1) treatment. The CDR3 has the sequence CASSSSGVVGANVLTF. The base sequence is TGCGCCAGCAGCTCTTCAGGGGTCGTTGGGGCCAACGTCCTGACTTTC.